This TCR beta chain derives from a study of blood T cell repertoires in COVID-19. Across the whole study: The cDNA or gDNA used as material had been derived from T cells, B-cell-depleted T cells, or PBMCs.

Germline CDR1 SGHRS, CDR2 YFSETQ. The CDR3 contains 16 residues. V lost 0 bases to trimming and J lost 5 bases; unmatched junction nucleotides: 7. Sequencing was performed with immunoSEQ multiplex PCR; in TCRdb, only in-frame clones are kept and a portion is missing. The data hold around 260,000 clones, with 65% to 90% observed a single time. J is TRBJ2-2 and V is TRBV5-1; TRBD1 aligns across 7 bases. Sequenced: peripheral blood. This sequence originates from a human donor in a cohort sampled during active COVID-19. The CDR3 here is CASSLGDRRGTGELFF. As DNA, the CDR3 is TGCGCCAGCAGCTTGGGGGACAGAAGAGGTACCGGGGAGCTGTTTTTT.